The 15 T cell receptor beta chains below were found in one sample sequenced in a study of T cells in Graves' hyperthyroidism and ophthalmopathy. There were TCR beta CDR3 regions amplified from RNA transcripts. First-round RT-PCR with HTBI primers amplified the TCR CDR3 region. From the multiplex PCR reads, TCRdb called clonotypes with MiXCR, one entry per CDR3 protein. The repertoire holds fewer than 550,000 distinct CDR3 sequences, with around 16% as singletons. Sequenced sample: blood. The receptors were sampled from a woman aged 18-29 years with Graves' hyperthyroidism.

At least ten counts were recorded for this clonotype. This rearrangement joins TRBV20-1 to TRBJ2-4; 9 bases align to TRBD1. The CDR3 length is 15 residues. Per germline, CDR1 DFQATT and CDR2 SNEGSKA (reference sequence). The V gene end was trimmed by 1 base and the J gene end by 4 bases; junction bases not matched to a gene: 5. The CDR3 coding sequence is TGCAGTGCTAGAGGGTACAGGGGGCAGAAAAACATTCAGTACTTC. Translating gives CSARGYRGQKNIQYF.

The V call is TRBV4-1, the J call TRBJ2-7, with unresolved D. The CDR3 is 16 amino acids. The V and J ends lost 4 bases and 0 bases respectively, with 16 bases between them. Looked up from germline, CDR1 is MGHRA and CDR2 is YSYEKL. CDR3 bases: TGCGCCAGCAGCCCTCGAGAAAACACGATCTCCTACGAGCAGTACTTC. It codes for CASSPRENTISYEQYF.

This clonotype appeared many times. The V gene is TRBV27, the J gene TRBJ1-4; 8 nucleotides agree with TRBD1. Germline trimming cut 4 bases from V and 8 bases from J; bases unmatched to any gene: 9. The CDR3 has 15 residues. Germline-derived CDR1 and CDR2 are MNHEY and SMNVEV (reference sequence). The CDR3 region is CASSSQGAGEEKLFF. CDR3 sequence (DNA): TGTGCCAGCAGTTCCCAGGGGGCAGGGGAAGAAAAACTGTTTTTT.

Ten or more counts support this clonotype. This chain joins TRBV4-1 and TRBJ2-3; 7 nucleotides agree with TRBD2. The trim removed 5 bases at V and 1 base at J, leaving 6 bases unmatched. The CDR3 totals 15 residues. CDR1 and CDR2 from the germline V gene are MGHRA and YSYEKL. In DNA form, the CDR3 reads TGCGCCAGCAGCTCAGGACTAGTGGGCACAGATACGCAGTATTTT. This encodes CASSSGLVGTDTQYF.

CDR3 bases: TGTGCCAGCAGCCCTCGACTAGCCGGGGTGCAGTTCTTC. It translates to CASSPRLAGVQFF. The genes are TRBV5-5 and TRBJ2-1; 7 nucleotides agree with TRBD2. The CDR3 has 13 amino acids. V was pared by 4 bases and J by 12 bases, with 10 bases of the junction left unmatched. Germline loops: CDR1 SGHKS, CDR2 YYEKEE (reference sequence).

This clonotype was detected many times. The V gene is TRBV3-1, the J gene TRBJ1-5; tentatively, D is TRBD1 (5 bases). V lost 1 base to trimming and J lost 6 bases, with 10 bases between them. The CDR3 runs 14 residues. Germline CDR1 is LGHDT and CDR2 is YNNKEL (reference sequence). CDR3 in amino acids: CASSQGQGSQPQHF. The CDR3 nucleotides are TGTGCCAGCAGCCAAGGGCAGGGCAGTCAGCCCCAGCATTTT.

This clonotype came up once. It may be a read error: a sequence one base away is much more abundant. For the CDR3, the DNA is TGCAGTGCTAGGTCTAGCGGGAGGCGAGATACGCAGTATTTT. Amino acid sequence: CSARSSGRRDTQYF. The chain uses TRBV20-1 and TRBJ2-3, with 11 bases aligning to TRBD2. The CDR3 is 14 residues long. Trimming at V came to 3 bases and at J to 5 bases, leaving 4 bases not matched to a gene. Germline V gives CDR1 DFQATT, CDR2 SNEGSKA (reference sequence).

Many counts were recorded for this clonotype. The chain is built from TRBV5-1 and TRBJ2-7; D is uncertain. V lost 0 bases, J lost 4 bases, and 5 bases lay in between. The CDR3 covers 12 residues. Germline V gives CDR1 SGHRS, CDR2 YFSETQ. The CDR3 region has the DNA TGCGCCAGCAGCTTGGACCTTTACGAGCAGTACTTC. Its protein is CASSLDLYEQYF.

CDR3 amino acids: CASSVEVGGNTEAFF. The CDR3 DNA reads TGTGCCAGCAGCGTAGAGGTGGGGGGGAACACTGAAGCTTTCTTT. This rearrangement joins TRBV9 to TRBJ1-1; maybe TRBD1 (5 bases). Germline V gives CDR1 SGDLS, CDR2 YYNGEE. With 0 bases removed from V and 1 base from J, the gap between germline ends came to 10 bases. CDR3 size: 15 residues.

This clonotype was counted at least ten times. The chain employs TRBV20-1 and TRBJ2-4; 10 positions match TRBD2. CDR1 is DFQATT, CDR2 SNEGSKA, per germline (reference sequence). The CDR3 runs to 16 residues. V shed 1 base, J shed 5 bases, and the junction held 8 bases outside the gene matches. CDR3 residues: CSARGYSGRNQNIQYF. The DNA for the CDR3 is TGCAGTGCTAGAGGGTATAGCGGGAGGAATCAAAACATTCAGTACTTC.

The rearrangement uses TRBV13 and TRBJ2-3; D gene ambiguous. This CDR3 comprises 14 residues. V was clipped by 1 base and J by 6 bases, with 11 bases between them. Germline lookup yields CDR1 PRHDT and CDR2 FYEKMQ (reference sequence). In DNA form, the CDR3 reads TGTGCCAGCAGCTTAGCGCCACCCGGGGATACGCAGTATTTT. This translates into CASSLAPPGDTQYF.

This clonotype has a count of ten or more. The chain carries TRBV7-9 and TRBJ2-3, with D perhaps given as TRBD1 or TRBD2 (5 bases each). The CDR3 length is 15 residues. Germline CDR1 reads SEHNR; CDR2 reads FQNEAQ (reference sequence). V was cut by 5 bases and J by 4 bases, with 16 bases left in between. The CDR3 DNA is TGTGCCAGCAGCCCACGGGACCTACGGGCAGATACGCAGTATTTT. This encodes CASSPRDLRADTQYF.

This clonotype came up many times. The chain uses TRBV3-1 and TRBJ2-7; weak D call: TRBD1 (5 bases). V was trimmed by 1 base and J by 7 bases, leaving 11 bases between them. This CDR3 spans 13 amino acids. In germline, CDR1 is LGHDT, CDR2 YNNKEL (reference sequence). The CDR3 is CASSQGGRLEQYF. CDR3 coding DNA: TGTGCCAGCAGCCAAGGGGGCCGCCTGGAGCAGTACTTC.

There are a few counts of this clonotype. The CDR3, as DNA: TGCGCCAGCAGTGAGCTGGGGGCAAGGCAGCCCCAGCATTTT. As protein: CASSELGARQPQHF. This sequence joins TRBV10-1 and TRBJ1-5; D perhaps matches TRBD1 (6 bases). Between the trimmed V and J ends, which lost 2 bases and 7 bases, there was a span of 12 bases. CDR3 length equals 14 residues. The V gene's germline CDR1 is WNHNN and CDR2 SYGVQD (reference sequence).

V is TRBV6-9 and J is TRBJ2-1; D is possibly TRBD2 (5 bases). This CDR3 has 12 amino acids. Germline V gives CDR1 MNHGY, CDR2 SVAAGI. The V gene lost 4 bases and the J gene lost 9 bases, with 10 bases spanning the gap. CDR3 sequence: CASSCGAGEQFF. As DNA, the CDR3 is TGTGCCAGCAGTTGCGGCGCGGGTGAGCAGTTCTTC.